This section outlines one T cell receptor (beta chain) sequence together with its context. The entry originates in a study of CD8 T cells in Susac syndrome. CDR1 is KGHDR, CDR2 SFDVKD, per germline. CDR3 size: 13 residues. Trimming removed 0 bases from V and 1 base from J, with 0 bases in between. RNA was extracted with the RNeasy kit, and a quantity of 0.5 to 1 ug was reverse transcribed using random hexamers. A single record per CDR3 protein comes from TCRdb applying MiXCR to the immunoSEQ multiplex PCR reads. The table lists tens of thousands of distinct CDR3 sequences, under 96% of them singletons.

The V gene is TRBV24-1, the J gene TRBJ1-5; D is uncertain. Sequencing input: CD4+ T cells from PBMCs. The clonotype was recovered from a human donor with multiple sclerosis. The CDR3 protein is CATSDLSNQPQHF. DNA of the CDR3: TGTGCCACCAGTGATTTGAGCAATCAGCCCCAGCATTTT.